The clone carrying this T cell receptor beta chain was seen many times. The sample originates from a study of blood T cell repertoires in COVID-19. Authors' processing steps: From reference gene primer amplification, estimates of nucleated cell counts were derived. Assay: immunoSEQ multiplex PCR; the TCRdb copy retains only in-frame clones and omits some. The V and J calls and clone size were taken over from that table, and D and trimming were inferred from the DNA. This sample yields 150,000 to 200,000 clones, of which around 85% are seen a single time; 2% to 2.5% belongs to the top ten. Germline V gene sequence: CDR1 MDHEN, CDR2 SYDVKM. The ends were cut back, 4 bases at V and 2 bases at J, with 20 bases in the middle. The CDR3 loop spans 17 amino acids.

The clonotype originates from a man between 65 and 85 years old with active or convalescent COVID-19. The chain recombines TRBV28 with TRBJ2-5; a weak D match, TRBD1 (6 bases). Sequenced material: peripheral blood. CDR3 amino acids: CASSSRENRVGQETQYF. CDR3 bases: TGTGCCAGCAGTTCCAGAGAAAACAGGGTAGGGCAAGAGACCCAGTACTTC.